This T cell receptor (beta chain) was sequenced in a study of T cell responses to AZD1222 COVID-19 vaccine. Study-wide points: Mapped onto spike, vaccine-associated CD4 TCRs spanned it and were dominant at 160-218 and 743-854. Donors skewed white British and female; clonal diversity was possibly underestimated.

This CDR3 has 14 residues. Germline CDR1 and CDR2: LNHDA and SQIVND (reference sequence). The J segment lost 5 bases and the V segment lost 6 bases, leaving 9 bases of the junction unmatched. Clones were sequenced by immunoSEQ multiplex PCR, and TCRdb holds only the in-frame ones, with some missing. This sample has roughly 100,000 clones, with over 75% found just once. On this clone itself: Its antigen remains unidentified.

This receptor was obtained from an adult in good health. This material consisted of peripheral blood, taken on day 0 of AZD1222 vaccination. This chain joins TRBV19 and TRBJ1-1; 7 positions agree with TRBD1. The CDR3 here is CASRAGRGRTEAFF. CDR3 DNA sequence: TGTGCCAGTAGGGCGGGCAGGGGGAGGACTGAAGCTTTCTTT.